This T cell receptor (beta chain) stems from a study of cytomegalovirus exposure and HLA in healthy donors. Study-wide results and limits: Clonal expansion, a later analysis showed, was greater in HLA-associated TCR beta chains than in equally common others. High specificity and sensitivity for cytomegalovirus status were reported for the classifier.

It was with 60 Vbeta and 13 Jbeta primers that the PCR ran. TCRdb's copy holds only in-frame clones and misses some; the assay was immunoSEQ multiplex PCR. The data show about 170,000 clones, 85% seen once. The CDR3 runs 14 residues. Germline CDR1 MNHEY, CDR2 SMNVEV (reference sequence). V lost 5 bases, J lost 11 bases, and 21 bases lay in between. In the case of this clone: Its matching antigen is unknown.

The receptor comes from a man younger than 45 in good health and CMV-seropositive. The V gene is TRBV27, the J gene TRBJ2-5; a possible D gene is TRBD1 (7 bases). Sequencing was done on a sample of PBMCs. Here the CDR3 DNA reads TGTGCCAGCAGTCCCCGGACAGGCTCGGGGGAGCAGTACTTC. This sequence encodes CASSPRTGSGEQYF.